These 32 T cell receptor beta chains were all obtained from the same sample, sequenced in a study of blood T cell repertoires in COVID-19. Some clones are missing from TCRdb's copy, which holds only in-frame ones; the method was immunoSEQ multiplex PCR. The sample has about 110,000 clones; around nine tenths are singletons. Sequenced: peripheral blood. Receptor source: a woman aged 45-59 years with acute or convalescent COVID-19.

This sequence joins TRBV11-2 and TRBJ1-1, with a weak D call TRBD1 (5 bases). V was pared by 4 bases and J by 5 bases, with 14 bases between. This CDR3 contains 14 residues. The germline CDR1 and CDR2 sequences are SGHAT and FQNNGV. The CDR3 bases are TGTGCCAGCAGCTCGAAAGTCGGGGGGACTGAAGCTTTCTTT. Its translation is CASSSKVGGTEAFF.

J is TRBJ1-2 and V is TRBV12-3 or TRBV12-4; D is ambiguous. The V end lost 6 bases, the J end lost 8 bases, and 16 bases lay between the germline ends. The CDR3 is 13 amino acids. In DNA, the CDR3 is TGTGCCAGCAGCCTCAATGGACTAGGCGGCTACACCTTC. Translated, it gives CASSLNGLGGYTF.

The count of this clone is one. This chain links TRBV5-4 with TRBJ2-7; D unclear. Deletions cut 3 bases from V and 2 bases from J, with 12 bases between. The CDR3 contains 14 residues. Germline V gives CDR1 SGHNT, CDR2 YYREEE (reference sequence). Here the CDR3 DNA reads TGTGCCAGCAGCTCCCAGGTTACTCCCTACGAGCAGTACTTC. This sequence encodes CASSSQVTPYEQYF. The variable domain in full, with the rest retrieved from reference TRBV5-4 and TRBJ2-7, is ETGVTQSPTHLIKTRGQQVTLRCSSQSGHNTVSWYQQALGQGPQFIFQYYREEENGRGNFPPRFSGLQFPNYSSELNVNALELDDSALYLCASSSQVTPYEQYFGPGTRLTVT.

The CDR3: CASSQFGGDNQPQHF. The CDR3, as DNA: TGTGCCAGCTCACAGTTTGGGGGGGACAATCAGCCCCAGCATTTT. The chain is built from TRBV18 and TRBJ1-5, with a possible D match to TRBD1 (5 bases). V was clipped by 4 bases and J by 3 bases, with 13 bases between them. Germline V gene sequence: CDR1 KGHSH, CDR2 LQKENI. This CDR3 region has 15 residues.

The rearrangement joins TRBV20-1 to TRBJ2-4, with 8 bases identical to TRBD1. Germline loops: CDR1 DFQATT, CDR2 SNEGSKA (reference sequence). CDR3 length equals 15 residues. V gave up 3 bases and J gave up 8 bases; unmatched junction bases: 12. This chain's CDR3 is CSASRDRPLSHIQYF. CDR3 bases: TGCAGTGCTAGTCGGGACAGGCCGTTGTCGCACATTCAGTACTTC.

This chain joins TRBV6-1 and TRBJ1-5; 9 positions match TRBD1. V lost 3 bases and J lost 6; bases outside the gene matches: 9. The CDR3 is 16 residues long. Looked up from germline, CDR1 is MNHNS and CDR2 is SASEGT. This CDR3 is CASSETGGISGQPQHF. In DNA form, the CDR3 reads TGTGCCAGCAGTGAGACAGGGGGGATTTCTGGTCAGCCCCAGCATTTT.

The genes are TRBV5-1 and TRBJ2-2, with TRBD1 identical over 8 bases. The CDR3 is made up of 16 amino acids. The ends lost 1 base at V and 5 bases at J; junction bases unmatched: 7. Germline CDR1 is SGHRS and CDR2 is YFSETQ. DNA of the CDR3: TGCGCCAGCAGCTTGAACGGACAGGGTTTGACCGGGGAGCTGTTTTTT. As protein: CASSLNGQGLTGELFF.

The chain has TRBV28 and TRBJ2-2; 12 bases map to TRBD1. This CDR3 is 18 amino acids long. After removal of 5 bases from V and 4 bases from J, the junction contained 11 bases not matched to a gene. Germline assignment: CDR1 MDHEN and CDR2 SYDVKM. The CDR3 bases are TGTGCCAGCAGTCCAGGGACAGGGGGCTGGGGGGTCACCGGGGAGCTGTTTTTT. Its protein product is CASSPGTGGWGVTGELFF.

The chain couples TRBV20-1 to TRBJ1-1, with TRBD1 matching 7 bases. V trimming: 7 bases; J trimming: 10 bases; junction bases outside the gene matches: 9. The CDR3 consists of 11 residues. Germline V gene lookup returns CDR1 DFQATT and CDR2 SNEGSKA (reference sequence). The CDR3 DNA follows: TGCAGTGTTACTTCAGGGGGTGCAGCTTTCTTT. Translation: CSVTSGGAAFF.

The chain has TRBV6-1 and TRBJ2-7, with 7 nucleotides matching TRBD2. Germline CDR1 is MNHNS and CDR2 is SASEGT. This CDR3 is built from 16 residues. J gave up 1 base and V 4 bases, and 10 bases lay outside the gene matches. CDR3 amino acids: CASSGILASGSYEQYF. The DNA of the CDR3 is TGTGCCAGCAGTGGAATCCTGGCTAGCGGTTCCTACGAGCAGTACTTC.

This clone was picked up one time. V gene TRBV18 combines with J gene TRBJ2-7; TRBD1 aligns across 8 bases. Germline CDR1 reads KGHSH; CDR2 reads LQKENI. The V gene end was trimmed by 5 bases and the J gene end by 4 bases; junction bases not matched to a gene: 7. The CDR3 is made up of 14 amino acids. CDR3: CASSSGQGGYEQYF. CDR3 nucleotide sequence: TGTGCCAGCTCATCCGGACAGGGTGGTTACGAGCAGTACTTC. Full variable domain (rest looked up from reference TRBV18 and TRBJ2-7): NAGVMQNPRHLVRRRGQEARLRCSPMKGHSHVYWYRQLPEEGLKFMVYLQKENIIDESGMPKERFSAEFPKEGPSILRIQQVVRGDSAAYFCASSSGQGGYEQYFGPGTRLTVT.

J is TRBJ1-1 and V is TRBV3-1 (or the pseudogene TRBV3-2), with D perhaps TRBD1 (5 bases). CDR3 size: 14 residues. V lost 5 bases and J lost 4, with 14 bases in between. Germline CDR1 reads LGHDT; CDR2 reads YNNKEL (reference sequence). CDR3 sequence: CASSLLTDSTEAFF. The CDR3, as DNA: TGTGCCAGCAGCTTACTTACTGACAGCACTGAAGCTTTCTTT.

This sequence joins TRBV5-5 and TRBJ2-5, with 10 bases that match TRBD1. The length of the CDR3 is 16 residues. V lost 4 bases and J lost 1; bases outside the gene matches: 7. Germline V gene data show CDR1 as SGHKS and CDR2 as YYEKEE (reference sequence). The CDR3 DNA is TGTGCCAGCAGCATGCGGGACAGGGGCTCCCAAGAGACCCAGTACTTC. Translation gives CASSMRDRGSQETQYF.

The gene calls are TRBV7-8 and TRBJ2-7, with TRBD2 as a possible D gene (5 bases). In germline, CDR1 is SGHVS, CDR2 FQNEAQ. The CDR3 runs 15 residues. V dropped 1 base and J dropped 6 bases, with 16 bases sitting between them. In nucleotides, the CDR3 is TGTGCCAGCAGCTTAGGGGCCGGGAACCCTCTCGAGCAGTACTTC. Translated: CASSLGAGNPLEQYF.

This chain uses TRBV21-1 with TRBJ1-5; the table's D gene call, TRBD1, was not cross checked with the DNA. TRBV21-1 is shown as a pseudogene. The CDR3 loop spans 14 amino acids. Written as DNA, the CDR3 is TGTGCCAGCAGACCGACAGGAGACAATCAGCCCCAGCATTTT. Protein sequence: CASRPTGDNQPQHF.

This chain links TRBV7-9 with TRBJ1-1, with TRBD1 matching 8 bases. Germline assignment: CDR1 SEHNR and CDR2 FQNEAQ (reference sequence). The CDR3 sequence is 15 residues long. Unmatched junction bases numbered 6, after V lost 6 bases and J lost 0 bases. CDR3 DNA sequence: TGTGCCAGCAGACCACGACAGGGGTTGAACACTGAAGCTTTCTTT. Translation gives CASRPRQGLNTEAFF.

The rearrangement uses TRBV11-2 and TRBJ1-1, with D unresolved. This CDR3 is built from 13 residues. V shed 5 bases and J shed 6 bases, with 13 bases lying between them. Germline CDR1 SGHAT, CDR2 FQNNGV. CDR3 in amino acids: CASSILSMAEAFF. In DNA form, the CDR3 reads TGTGCCAGCAGCATCCTTTCTATGGCTGAAGCTTTCTTT.

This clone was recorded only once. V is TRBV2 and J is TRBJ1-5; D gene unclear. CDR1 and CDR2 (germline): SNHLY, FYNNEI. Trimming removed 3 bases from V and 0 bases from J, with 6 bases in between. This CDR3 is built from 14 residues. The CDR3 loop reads CASSENYSNQPQHF. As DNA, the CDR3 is TGTGCCAGCAGTGAGAACTATAGCAATCAGCCCCAGCATTTT.

The DNA for the CDR3 is TGTGCCAGCAGTGAATTTGGCGGGAGTTACGAGCAGTACTTC. Amino acid sequence: CASSEFGGSYEQYF. The chain is built from TRBV2 and TRBJ2-7; 7 bases fit TRBD2. Unmatched junction bases numbered 5, after V lost 2 bases and J lost 4 bases. The V gene's germline CDR1 is SNHLY and CDR2 FYNNEI. The CDR3 covers 14 residues.

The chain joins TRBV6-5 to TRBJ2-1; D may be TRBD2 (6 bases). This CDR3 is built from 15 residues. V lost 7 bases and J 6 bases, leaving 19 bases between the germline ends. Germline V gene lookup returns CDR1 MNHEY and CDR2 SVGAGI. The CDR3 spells CASTRTTPRSNEQFF. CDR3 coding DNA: TGTGCCAGCACCCGGACTACCCCCAGGTCCAATGAGCAGTTCTTC.

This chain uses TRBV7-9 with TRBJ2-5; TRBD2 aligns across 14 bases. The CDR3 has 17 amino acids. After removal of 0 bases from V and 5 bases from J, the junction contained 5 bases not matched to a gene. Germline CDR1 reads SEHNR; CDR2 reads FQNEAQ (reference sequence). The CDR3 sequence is CASSLAGLAGASETQYF. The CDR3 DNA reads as TGTGCCAGCAGCTTAGCGGGACTAGCGGGAGCATCCGAGACCCAGTACTTC.

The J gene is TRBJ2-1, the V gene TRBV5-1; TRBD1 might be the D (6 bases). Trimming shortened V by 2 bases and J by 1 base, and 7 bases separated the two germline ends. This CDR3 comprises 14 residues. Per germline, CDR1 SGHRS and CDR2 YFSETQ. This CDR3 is CASSLQGSYNEQFF. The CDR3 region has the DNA TGCGCCAGCAGCTTACAGGGTTCCTACAATGAGCAGTTCTTC.

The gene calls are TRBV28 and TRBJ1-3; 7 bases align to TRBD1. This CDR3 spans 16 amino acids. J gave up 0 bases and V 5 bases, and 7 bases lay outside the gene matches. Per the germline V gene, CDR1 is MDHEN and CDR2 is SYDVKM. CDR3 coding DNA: TGTGCCAGCAGTGTCGGGACAGCTAGCTCTGGAAACACCATATATTTT. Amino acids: CASSVGTASSGNTIYF.

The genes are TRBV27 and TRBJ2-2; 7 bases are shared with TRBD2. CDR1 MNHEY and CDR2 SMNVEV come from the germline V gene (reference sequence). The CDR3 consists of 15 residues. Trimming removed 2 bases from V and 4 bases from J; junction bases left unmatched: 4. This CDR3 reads CASSLAGDPTGELFF. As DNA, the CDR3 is TGTGCCAGCAGTTTAGCGGGAGATCCCACCGGGGAGCTGTTTTTT.

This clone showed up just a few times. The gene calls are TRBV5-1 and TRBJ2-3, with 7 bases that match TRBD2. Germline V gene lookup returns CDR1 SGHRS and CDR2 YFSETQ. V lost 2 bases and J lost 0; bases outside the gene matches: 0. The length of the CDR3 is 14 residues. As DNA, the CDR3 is TGCGCCAGCAGCTTTAGCGGGAGCACAGATACGCAGTATTTT. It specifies CASSFSGSTDTQYF.

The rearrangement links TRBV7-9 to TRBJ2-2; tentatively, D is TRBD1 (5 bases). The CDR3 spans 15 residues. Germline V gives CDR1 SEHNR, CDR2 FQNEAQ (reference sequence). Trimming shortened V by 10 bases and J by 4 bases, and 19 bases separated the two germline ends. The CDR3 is CATPQGAARTGELFF. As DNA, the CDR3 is TGTGCCACCCCCCAGGGTGCGGCCCGCACCGGGGAGCTGTTTTTT.

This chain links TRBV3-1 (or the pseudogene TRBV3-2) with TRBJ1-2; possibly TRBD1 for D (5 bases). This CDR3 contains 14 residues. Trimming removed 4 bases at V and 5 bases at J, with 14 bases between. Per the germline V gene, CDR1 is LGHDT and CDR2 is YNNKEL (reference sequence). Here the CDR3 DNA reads TGTGCCAGCAGCCGGGGCACTACGGAGTATGGCTACACCTTC. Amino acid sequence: CASSRGTTEYGYTF.

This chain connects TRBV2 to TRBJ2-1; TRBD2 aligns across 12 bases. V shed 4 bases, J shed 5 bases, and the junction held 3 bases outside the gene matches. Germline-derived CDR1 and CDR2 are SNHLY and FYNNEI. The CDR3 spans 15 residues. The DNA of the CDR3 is TGTGCCAGCAGTGGACTAGCGGGAGTCAACAATGAGCAGTTCTTC. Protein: CASSGLAGVNNEQFF.

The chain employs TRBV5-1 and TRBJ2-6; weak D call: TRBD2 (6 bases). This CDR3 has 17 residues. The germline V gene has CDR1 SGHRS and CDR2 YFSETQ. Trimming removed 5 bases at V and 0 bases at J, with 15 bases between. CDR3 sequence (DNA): TGCGCCAGCAGGGAGGGACGCCCGAGCTCTGGGGCCAACGTCCTGACTTTC. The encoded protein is CASREGRPSSGANVLTF.

The CDR3 nucleotides are TGTGCCAGCAGGGCAGGCACAGGGGAGACCCAGTACTTC. Protein: CASRAGTGETQYF. This chain connects TRBV27 to TRBJ2-5, with a tentative D call TRBD1 (6 bases). CDR3 length equals 13 residues. From germline, CDR1 is MNHEY and CDR2 SMNVEV (reference sequence). V was cut by 6 bases and J by 5 bases, with 13 bases left in between.

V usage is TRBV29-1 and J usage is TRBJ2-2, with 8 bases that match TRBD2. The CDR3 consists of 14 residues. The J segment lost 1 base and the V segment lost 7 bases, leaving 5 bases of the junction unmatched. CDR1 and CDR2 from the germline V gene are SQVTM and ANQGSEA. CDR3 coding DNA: TGCAGCGCTGGAGCGGGAGTGAACACCGGGGAGCTGTTTTTT. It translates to CSAGAGVNTGELFF.

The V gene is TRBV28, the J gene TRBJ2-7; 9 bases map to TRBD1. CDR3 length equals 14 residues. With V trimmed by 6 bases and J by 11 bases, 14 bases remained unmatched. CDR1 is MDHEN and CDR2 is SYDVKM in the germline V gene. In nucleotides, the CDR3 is TGTGCCAGCAGATTAAGTACAGGGGGCCCACAAGAGTACTTC. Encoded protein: CASRLSTGGPQEYF.